These 21 T cell receptor beta chains were all obtained from the same sample, sequenced in a study of cytomegalovirus exposure and HLA in healthy donors. PCR used 60 Vbeta primers and 13 Jbeta primers. The method was immunoSEQ multiplex PCR; TCRdb's version includes in-frame clones alone and lacks a portion of them. This table has 110,000 or so clones, 75% to 85% appearing once. The sample taken for sequencing was PBMCs. These receptors all stem from a young man in good health and CMV-seronegative.

This clone was seen once. V and J are TRBV30 and TRBJ2-5; 8 bases match TRBD1. In germline, CDR1 is GTSNPN, CDR2 SVGIG (reference sequence). V lost 5 bases, J lost 5 bases, and 10 bases stayed unmatched. CDR3 length: 14 amino acids. This CDR3 is CAWALQGVGETQYF. The CDR3 DNA reads TGTGCCTGGGCCCTACAGGGGGTTGGGGAGACCCAGTACTTC.

This clone was seen only once. This chain's CDR3 is CASSQAVAQPTDTQYF. CDR3 DNA sequence: TGCGCCAGCAGCCAAGCAGTAGCCCAACCCACAGATACGCAGTATTTT. V gene TRBV4-1 combines with J gene TRBJ2-3; D remains unclear. Germline V gene data show CDR1 as MGHRA and CDR2 as YSYEKL. The CDR3 has 16 amino acids. V lost 1 base, J lost 2 bases, and 13 bases lay in between.

V usage is TRBV29-1 and J usage is TRBJ2-7, with 7 bases matching TRBD2. This CDR3 comprises 13 residues. V gave up 4 bases and J gave up 3 bases; unmatched junction bases: 6. Germline-derived CDR1 and CDR2 are SQVTM and ANQGSEA. For the CDR3, the DNA is TGCAGCGTTGGGGCGGGGGAGGGCTACGAGCAGTACTTC. Its translation is CSVGAGEGYEQYF.

This chain links TRBV19 with TRBJ1-2; unclear D gene. V dropped 3 bases and J dropped 4 bases, with 9 bases sitting between them. This CDR3 comprises 13 residues. The germline V gene has CDR1 LNHDA and CDR2 SQIVND (reference sequence). Here the CDR3 DNA reads TGTGCCAGTAGTATCTCCCCAGGCTATGGCTACACCTTC. Protein: CASSISPGYGYTF.

The genes are TRBV19 and TRBJ2-7, with D maybe TRBD1 (6 bases). V was trimmed by 2 bases and J by 4 bases, leaving 12 bases between them. The CDR3 has 14 amino acids. Germline CDR1 and CDR2: LNHDA and SQIVND (reference sequence). CDR3 protein: CASSILQGNYEQYF. CDR3 DNA sequence: TGTGCCAGTAGTATACTCCAGGGGAATTACGAGCAGTACTTC.

The chain couples TRBV29-1 to TRBJ1-2, with a possible D match to TRBD1 (5 bases). The CDR3 runs to 14 residues. CDR1 SQVTM and CDR2 ANQGSEA come from the germline V gene. V dropped 7 bases and J dropped 3 bases, with 18 bases sitting between them. CDR3 DNA: TGCAGCGCGGGGGATCGGCGGGGGGACTATGGCTACACCTTC. It codes for CSAGDRRGDYGYTF.

This clone was observed a handful of times. The rearrangement uses TRBV19 and TRBJ2-7, with D perhaps matching TRBD2 (5 bases). V lost 5 bases to trimming and J lost 6 bases, with 11 bases between them. Germline lookup yields CDR1 LNHDA and CDR2 SQIVND (reference sequence). The CDR3 consists of 12 residues. CDR3 loop: CASSEGVSEQYF. The CDR3 nucleotides read TGTGCCAGTAGTGAGGGAGTAAGCGAGCAGTACTTC.

The chain uses TRBV7-2 and TRBJ2-5; D possibly corresponds to TRBD1 (5 bases). Germline V gives CDR1 SGHTA, CDR2 FQGNSA. The CDR3 consists of 15 residues. Between the trimmed V and J ends, which lost 3 bases and 5 bases, there was a span of 16 bases. The CDR3 spells CASSFWGLKGETQYF. CDR3 DNA: TGTGCCAGCAGCTTTTGGGGCCTAAAGGGGGAGACCCAGTACTTC.

V usage is TRBV27 and J usage is TRBJ1-2; D is unclear. Germline-derived CDR1 and CDR2 are MNHEY and SMNVEV (reference sequence). The CDR3 runs to 15 residues. Trimming stripped 3 bases from V and 0 bases from J, with 11 bases between. The CDR3 region is CASSFSPTANYGYTF. The CDR3 bases are TGTGCCAGCAGTTTTAGTCCCACAGCTAACTATGGCTACACCTTC.

This clone was detected only a few times. This sequence joins TRBV6-5 and TRBJ1-1; 7 bases agree with TRBD1. J was trimmed by 6 bases and V by 7 bases; bases with no gene match: 11. The CDR3 sequence is 14 residues long. Germline V lookup: CDR1 MNHEY, CDR2 SVGAGI. DNA of the CDR3: TGTGCCAGCAAGAAATCAGGGGGGATCGCTGAAGCTTTCTTT. Residues: CASKKSGGIAEAFF.

The chain links TRBV30 to TRBJ1-6; tentative D call: TRBD1 (5 bases). The CDR3 extends over 13 amino acids. Germline V gives CDR1 GTSNPN, CDR2 SVGIG (reference sequence). The V end was cut by 5 bases, the J end by 6 bases, with 11 bases between. CDR3 sequence: CAWGAGVNSPLHF. CDR3 bases: TGTGCCTGGGGGGCAGGAGTTAATTCACCCCTCCACTTT.

This chain joins TRBV6-5 and TRBJ2-1, with D tentatively TRBD2 (5 bases). The CDR3 contains 12 residues. Germline loops: CDR1 MNHEY, CDR2 SVGAGI. Trimming removed 7 bases from V and 6 bases from J, with 10 bases in between. The CDR3 bases are TGTGCCAGCACGAGGGCAGGCAATGAGCAGTTCTTC. This translates into CASTRAGNEQFF.

The chain has TRBV28 and TRBJ2-2; 8 bases map to TRBD2. The CDR3 loop spans 15 amino acids. V dropped 1 base and J dropped 5; count of bases not matched to a gene: 3. Germline CDR1 and CDR2: MDHEN and SYDVKM. The CDR3 DNA reads as TGTGCCAGCAGTTTATCAGAGCGGGAGACCGGGGAGCTGTTTTTT. This codes for CASSLSERETGELFF.

This chain links TRBV5-1 with TRBJ2-7, with a tentative D call TRBD1 (6 bases). The V end was cut by 4 bases, the J end by 2 bases, with 13 bases between. The germline V gene encodes CDR1 SGHRS and CDR2 YFSETQ. The length of the CDR3 is 14 residues. CDR3 DNA sequence: TGCGCCAGCAGCCCCAGGGGCCTTACCTACGAGCAGTACTTC. Translation gives CASSPRGLTYEQYF.

This clone occurred a few times. The chain carries TRBV11-3 and TRBJ2-1; 12 positions agree with TRBD2. V shed 0 bases and J 4 bases; nucleotides not matched to a gene: 7. Germline V lookup: CDR1 SGHNT, CDR2 YENEEA. This CDR3 spans 18 amino acids. CDR3 in DNA: TGTGCCAGCAGCTTAGATCAGTCGGGGACTAGCGGGTACAATGAGCAGTTCTTC. Protein sequence: CASSLDQSGTSGYNEQFF.

The V call is TRBV7-8, the J call TRBJ1-2; 12 positions match TRBD1. The CDR3 has 13 residues. From germline, CDR1 is SGHVS and CDR2 FQNEAQ. Trimming took 8 bases from V and 8 from J; bases not matched to a gene: 6. In nucleotides, the CDR3 is TGTGCCAGCGCGTATGGGACAGGGGGCGGCTACACCTTC. Encoded protein: CASAYGTGGGYTF.

A single count supports this clone. This chain links TRBV19 with TRBJ2-5; D gene uncertain. Per germline, CDR1 LNHDA and CDR2 SQIVND (reference sequence). V was shortened by 6 bases and J by 2 bases, with 10 bases between the two germline ends. The CDR3 is 13 residues long. The CDR3 sequence: CASRPGPQETQYF. The CDR3 DNA reads TGTGCCAGTAGGCCGGGTCCACAAGAGACCCAGTACTTC.

V usage is TRBV2 and J usage is TRBJ1-2, with a weak D call TRBD1 (6 bases). Germline V gene lookup returns CDR1 SNHLY and CDR2 FYNNEI. There are 15 residues in the CDR3. V lost 4 bases and J lost 7, with 19 bases in between. The CDR3: CASSAPGRGASGYTF. CDR3 nucleotides: TGTGCCAGCAGTGCCCCCGGCAGGGGCGCCAGTGGCTACACCTTC.

This rearrangement joins TRBV16 to TRBJ2-7, with D perhaps matching TRBD2 (5 bases). The CDR3 loop spans 13 amino acids. CDR1 is KGHSY and CDR2 is FQNENV in the germline V gene. V was shortened by 5 bases and J by 3 bases, with 11 bases between the two germline ends. DNA for the CDR3: TGTGCCAGCAGCTTGGACCGGGACTACGAGCAGTACTTC. It translates to CASSLDRDYEQYF.

CDR3 coding DNA: TGTGCCAGCAGTTTTATGGGGGGAGATCAGCCCCAGCATTTT. It is translated as CASSFMGGDQPQHF. The chain couples TRBV27 to TRBJ1-5, with D perhaps TRBD1 (5 bases). CDR3 length equals 14 residues. Germline V lookup: CDR1 MNHEY, CDR2 SMNVEV (reference sequence). V lost 3 bases and J lost 5, with 11 bases in between.

This chain links TRBV10-3 with TRBJ2-1, with 11 bases aligning to TRBD1. The CDR3 has 15 amino acids. V trimming: 0 bases; J trimming: 9 bases; junction bases outside the gene matches: 4. Germline V gives CDR1 ENHRY, CDR2 SYGVKD. Here the CDR3 reads CAISESGTGGGEQFF. The DNA for the CDR3 is TGTGCCATCAGTGAGTCGGGGACAGGGGGTGGTGAGCAGTTCTTC.